What follows describes a single T cell receptor (beta chain). The antigen remains undetermined. One end of the junction varies from germline; a read error may be responsible. This CDR3 is built from 13 residues. CDR1 and CDR2 (germline): MNHEY, SMNVEV (reference sequence). TCR alpha and beta CDR3 regions were amplified from RNA using iRepertoire nested multiplex PCR. TCRdb passed the multiplex PCR reads through MiXCR, listing each CDR3 protein once. Among about 410,000 distinct CDR3 sequences, roughly 41% were seen once, and the ten largest hold about 12%. This entry comes from a study of glioma-infiltrating T cells. Turning to the study itself: Samples included WHO grade II oligodendrogliomas or astrocytomas and initial-diagnosis grade IV glioblastomas. Dexamethasone exposure before glioma surgery was limited to six or fewer days.

Notes on the study in general: Patients with low tissue-blood divergence carried a signature set of shared blood CDR3 motifs. CDR3 overlap between tissue and blood was very small.

The clonotype was recovered from a human donor with low-grade glioma or glioblastoma, undergoing nonglioma brain surgery, or in good health (not recorded which). What was sequenced was glioma tissue, nonneoplastic brain tissue, or PBMCs (not recorded which). The chain has TRBV27 and TRBJ1-4; possible D gene TRBD1, 6 bases. Here the CDR3 DNA reads TGTGCCAGCAGTCGACAGGTTAATCAAAAACTGTTTTTT. Encoded protein: CASSRQVNQKLFF.